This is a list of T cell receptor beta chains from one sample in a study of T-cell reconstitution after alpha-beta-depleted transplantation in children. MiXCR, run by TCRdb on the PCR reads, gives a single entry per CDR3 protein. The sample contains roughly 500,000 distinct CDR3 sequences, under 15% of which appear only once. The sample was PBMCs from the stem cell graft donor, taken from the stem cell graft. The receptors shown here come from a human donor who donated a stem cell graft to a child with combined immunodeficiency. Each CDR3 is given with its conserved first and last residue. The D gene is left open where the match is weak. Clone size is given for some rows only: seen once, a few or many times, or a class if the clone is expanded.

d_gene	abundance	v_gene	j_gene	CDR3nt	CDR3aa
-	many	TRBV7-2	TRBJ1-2	TGTGCCAGCAGCTTAATCCCACCGGACAGAGGGGGCTACACCTTC	CASSLIPPDRGGYTF
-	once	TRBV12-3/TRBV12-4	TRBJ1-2	TGTGCCAGCACCCCGGTAGGGCTGAACTATGGCTACACCTTC	CASTPVGLNYGYTF
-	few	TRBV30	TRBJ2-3	TGTGCCTGGACTCAACGGGAGACAGGGAGATTTGGAGATACGCAGTATTTT	CAWTQRETGRFGDTQYF
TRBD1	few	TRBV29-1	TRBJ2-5	TGCAGCGTCCGCCCCGGGACAGGGGGCCAAGAGACCCAGTACTTC	CSVRPGTGGQETQYF
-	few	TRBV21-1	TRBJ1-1	TGTGCCAGCAAAACGGCGGGGAACACTGAAGCTTTCTTT	CASKTAGNTEAFF
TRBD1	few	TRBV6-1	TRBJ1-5	TGTGCCAGCAGTCCAATTGACAGGGAGGATCAGCCCCAGCATTTT	CASSPIDREDQPQHF
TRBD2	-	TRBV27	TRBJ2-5	TGTGCCAGCAAGCAAGTAGCGGGAGGGATTGAGACCCAGTACTTC	CASKQVAGGIETQYF
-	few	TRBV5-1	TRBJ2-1	TGCGCCAGCAGCTTGGGGACGTTAAGAGCGGATGAGCAGTTCTTC	CASSLGTLRADEQFF
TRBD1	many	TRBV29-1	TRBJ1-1	TGCAGCGGGGACAGGGTGAAGGGCACTGAAGCTTTCTTT	CSGDRVKGTEAFF
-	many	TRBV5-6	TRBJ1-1	TGTGCCAGCAGTTCCGACAGGCTCACTGAAGCTTTCTTT	CASSSDRLTEAFF
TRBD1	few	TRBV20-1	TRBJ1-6	TGCAGTGCTGGGGACAGGGTGGGCAATTCACCCCTCCACTTT	CSAGDRVGNSPLHF
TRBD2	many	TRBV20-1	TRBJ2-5	TGCAGTGCTAGAGATACACAGCTAGCGGGCTCTTTCTTCGGCGAGACCCAGTACTTC	CSARDTQLAGSFFGETQYF
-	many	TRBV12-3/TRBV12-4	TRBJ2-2	TGTGCCAGCGGGTCATTGAACACCGGGGAGCTGTTTTTT	CASGSLNTGELFF
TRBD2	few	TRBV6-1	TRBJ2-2	TGTGCCAGCAGTCAACTAGCGGCCTCGAACACCGGGGAGCTGTTTTTT	CASSQLAASNTGELFF
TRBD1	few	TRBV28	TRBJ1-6	TGTGCCAGCAGTTCCCCGGGACAGGGGATTTCACCCCTCCACTTT	CASSSPGQGISPLHF
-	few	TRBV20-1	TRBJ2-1	TGCAGTGCTAGGGGCGGTGGGGGAGCGGTTGATGAGCAGTTCTTC	CSARGGGGAVDEQFF
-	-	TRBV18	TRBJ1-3	TGTGCCAGCTCACCACCTACTCAGGCTACTGGAAACACCATATATTTT	CASSPPTQATGNTIYF
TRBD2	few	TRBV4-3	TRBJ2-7	TGCGCCAGCAGCCAAGAGAGCGGGCACAGCGGGAGGATCCCCTACGAGCAGTACTTC	CASSQESGHSGRIPYEQYF
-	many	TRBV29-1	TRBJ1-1	TGCAGCGTGCTGGTTGTGGGGGTTCCCAAAGCTTTCTTT	CSVLVVGVPKAFF
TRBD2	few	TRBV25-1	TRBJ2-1	TGTGCCAGCAGGGCTTCGGGGACTAGCGGGAGATCGGATGAGCAGTTCTTC	CASRASGTSGRSDEQFF
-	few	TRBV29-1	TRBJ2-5	TGCAGCGTCCAGACTCTCATGGGGGAGACCCAGTACTTC	CSVQTLMGETQYF
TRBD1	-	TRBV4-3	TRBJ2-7	TGCGCCAGCAGCCAAGTTACCGGGACAGGGGGATTTGAGCAGTACTTC	CASSQVTGTGGFEQYF
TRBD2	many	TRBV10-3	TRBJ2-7	TGTGCCATCAGGCCCGGGACTAGCGGTGGAGGCGAGCAGTACTTC	CAIRPGTSGGGEQYF
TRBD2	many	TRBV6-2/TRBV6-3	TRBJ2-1	TGTGCCAGCAGTCTCCTAGCGGATCACAATGAGCAGTTCTTC	CASSLLADHNEQFF
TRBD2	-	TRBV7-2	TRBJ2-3	TGTGCCAGCAGCTTAGCCTGGGCGGGGGGCATCACAGATACGCAGTATTTT	CASSLAWAGGITDTQYF
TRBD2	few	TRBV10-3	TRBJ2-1	TGTGCCATCAGTGGAAGCGGGAGCTCCTACAATGAGCAGTTCTTC	CAISGSGSSYNEQFF
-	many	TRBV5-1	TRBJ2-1	TGCGCCAGCAGCTTGATGGCAGGGAGGAGCAATGAGCAGTTCTTC	CASSLMAGRSNEQFF
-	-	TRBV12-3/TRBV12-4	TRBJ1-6	TGTGCCAGCAGCCGGTGGAATTCACCCCTCCACTTT	CASSRWNSPLHF
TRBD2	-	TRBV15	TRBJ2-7	TGTGCCACCAGCAGAGTGCGGCCTGGGGCTAGCGGATTCTACGAGCAGTACTTC	CATSRVRPGASGFYEQYF
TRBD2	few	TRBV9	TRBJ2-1	TGTGCCAGCAGCGTAGCTTGGGGGGGTTATGAGCAGTTCTTC	CASSVAWGGYEQFF
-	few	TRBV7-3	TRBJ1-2	TGTGCCAGCAGCCCAAATACCCATATTTTCGGCTACACCTTC	CASSPNTHIFGYTF
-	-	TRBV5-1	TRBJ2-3	TGCGCCAGCAGCTTCCGAGGAGTCGGCACAGATACGCAGTATTTT	CASSFRGVGTDTQYF
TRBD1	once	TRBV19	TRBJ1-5	TGTGCCAGTAGTATCCCCTACAGGGGTATCGGTCAGCCCCAGCATTTT	CASSIPYRGIGQPQHF
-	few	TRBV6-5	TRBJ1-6	TGTGCCAGCAGTTACCCACGACAGATTAATTCACCCCTCCACTTT	CASSYPRQINSPLHF
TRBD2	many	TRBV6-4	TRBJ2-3	TGTGCCAGCAGTGATGCGGGAGGCACAGATACGCAGTATTTT	CASSDAGGTDTQYF
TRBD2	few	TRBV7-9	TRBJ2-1	TGTGCCAGCAGCCCAATGCGCGGGGGTGGGTCCGACAATGAGCAGTTCTTC	CASSPMRGGGSDNEQFF
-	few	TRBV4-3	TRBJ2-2	TGCGCCAGCAGCCAAGATCGAGGGGTGCGAACCGGGGAGCTGTTTTTT	CASSQDRGVRTGELFF
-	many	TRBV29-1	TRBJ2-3	TGCAGCGCCCGCGGCAGGGCCACAGATACGCAGTATTTT	CSARGRATDTQYF
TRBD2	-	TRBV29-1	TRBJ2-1	TGCAGCGTCAGGCCGGCCAGCGGGATGCCCAATGAGCAGTTCTTC	CSVRPASGMPNEQFF
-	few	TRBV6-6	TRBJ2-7	TGTGCCAGCAGCTGGGGAGAGGGTCGCGAGCAGTACTTC	CASSWGEGREQYF
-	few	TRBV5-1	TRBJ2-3	TGCGCCAGCAGGGACATTGGGAACACAGATACGCAGTATTTT	CASRDIGNTDTQYF
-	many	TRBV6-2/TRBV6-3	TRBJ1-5	TGTGCCAGCAGTTCAACTAGCAATCAGCCCCAGCATTTT	CASSSTSNQPQHF
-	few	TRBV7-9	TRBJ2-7	TGTGCCAGCAGCTTAGAGGTACAGGAGCACTACTTC	CASSLEVQEHYF
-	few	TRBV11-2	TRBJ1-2	TGTGCCAGCAGCTTAGATTTCTATGGCTACACCTTC	CASSLDFYGYTF
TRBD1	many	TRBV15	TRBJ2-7	TGTGCCACCAGTACCGGGACAGGGGGGTACGAGCAGTACTTC	CATSTGTGGYEQYF
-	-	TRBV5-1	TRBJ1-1	TGCGCCAGCAGCCCCGAAATCAGGCGAGGTAACACTGAAGCTTTCTTT	CASSPEIRRGNTEAFF
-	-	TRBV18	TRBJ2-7	TGTGCCAGCTCACCCTCCGACCTGGGCGAGCAGTACTTC	CASSPSDLGEQYF
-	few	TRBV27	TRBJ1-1	TGTGCCAGCAGTGGACAAGCTGAAGCTTTCTTT	CASSGQAEAFF